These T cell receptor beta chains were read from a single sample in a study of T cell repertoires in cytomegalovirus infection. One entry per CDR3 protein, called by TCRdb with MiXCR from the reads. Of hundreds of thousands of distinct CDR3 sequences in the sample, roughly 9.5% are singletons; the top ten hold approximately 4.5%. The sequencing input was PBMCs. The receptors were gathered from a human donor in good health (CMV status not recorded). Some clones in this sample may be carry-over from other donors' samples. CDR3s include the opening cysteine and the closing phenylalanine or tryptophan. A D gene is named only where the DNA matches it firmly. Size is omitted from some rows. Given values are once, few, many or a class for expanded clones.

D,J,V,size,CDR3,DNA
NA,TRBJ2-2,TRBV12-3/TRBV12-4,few,CASSVRPPQNTGELFF,TGTGCCAGCAGTGTACGACCGCCGCAGAACACCGGGGAGCTGTTTTTT
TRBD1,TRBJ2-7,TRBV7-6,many,CASSLDGTGGIHEQYF,TGTGCCAGCAGCTTAGATGGGACAGGGGGAATACACGAGCAGTACTTC
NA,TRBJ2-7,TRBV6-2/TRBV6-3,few,CASGLGRAGLPGQYF,TGTGCCAGCGGATTAGGTCGGGCGGGACTCCCCGGGCAGTACTTC
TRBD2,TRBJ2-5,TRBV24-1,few,CATSSGGETQYF,TGTGCCACCAGCTCCGGGGGGGAGACCCAGTACTTC
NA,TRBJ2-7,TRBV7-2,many,CASSSGGRPYEQYF,TGTGCCAGCAGCTCAGGAGGGAGACCCTACGAGCAGTACTTC
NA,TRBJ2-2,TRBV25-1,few,CASTTLGGAGELFF,TGTGCCAGCACGACCTTGGGGGGTGCCGGGGAGCTGTTTTTT
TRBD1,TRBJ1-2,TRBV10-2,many,CASSEDRGRNYGYTF,TGCGCCAGCAGTGAGGACAGGGGGCGTAACTATGGCTACACCTTC
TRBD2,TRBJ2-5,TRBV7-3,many,CASSPGGLAGKETQYF,TGTGCCAGCAGCCCCGGGGGACTAGCGGGTAAAGAGACCCAGTACTTC
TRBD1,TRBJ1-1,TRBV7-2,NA,CASSPQQGSRTEAFF,TGTGCCAGCAGCCCCCAACAGGGGTCGAGGACTGAAGCTTTCTTT
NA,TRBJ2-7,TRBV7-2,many,CASSPQIRGYEQYF,TGTGCCAGCAGCCCCCAAATCAGGGGCTACGAGCAGTACTTC
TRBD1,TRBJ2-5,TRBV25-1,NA,CASSISDRAKETQYF,TGTGCCAGCAGTATAAGCGACAGGGCTAAAGAGACCCAGTACTTC
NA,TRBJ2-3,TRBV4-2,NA,CASSQDAPGTTDTQYF,TGTGCCAGCAGCCAAGACGCCCCGGGGACTACAGATACGCAGTATTTT
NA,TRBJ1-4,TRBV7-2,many,CASSTRWSANEKLFF,TGTGCCAGCAGCACCCGGTGGAGTGCTAATGAAAAACTGTTTTTT
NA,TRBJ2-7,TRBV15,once,CATSGGGDSYEQYF,TGTGCCACCAGCGGAGGAGGGGACAGCTACGAGCAGTACTTC
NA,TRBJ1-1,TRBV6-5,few,CASTRDSAHTEAFF,TGTGCCAGCACCAGAGACAGTGCGCACACTGAAGCTTTCTTT
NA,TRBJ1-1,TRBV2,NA,CASSPSGLQNTEAFF,TGTGCCAGCAGTCCCTCGGGACTCCAGAACACTGAAGCTTTCTTT